These 14 T cell receptor beta chains were all obtained from the same sample, sequenced in a study of blood T cell repertoires in COVID-19. Clones were sequenced by immunoSEQ multiplex PCR, and TCRdb holds only the in-frame ones, with some missing. Among approximately 89,000 clones listed, about 82% were seen once. The sequencing input was peripheral blood. The receptors stem from a woman aged 65 to 85 with active or convalescent COVID-19.

V is TRBV6-5 and J is TRBJ1-1; TRBD1 is a possible D gene (6 bases). V was clipped by 6 bases and J by 4 bases, with 15 bases between them. The CDR3 spans 14 residues. Germline CDR1 and CDR2: MNHEY and SVGAGI. CDR3: CASRPHGQITEAFF. Here the CDR3 DNA reads TGTGCCAGCAGGCCCCACGGACAGATCACTGAAGCTTTCTTT.

The chain combines TRBV19 with TRBJ1-2, with D maybe TRBD1 (5 bases). Trimming removed 6 bases at V and 8 bases at J, with 16 bases between. The CDR3 length is 13 residues. CDR1 LNHDA and CDR2 SQIVND come from the germline V gene (reference sequence). Here the CDR3 reads CASSQTGVSGYTF. CDR3 DNA: TGTGCCAGTAGCCAAACGGGGGTGAGCGGCTACACCTTC.

The rearrangement uses TRBV9 and TRBJ1-6; TRBD1 matches at 9 bases. The CDR3 runs to 16 residues. The germline V gene encodes CDR1 SGDLS and CDR2 YYNGEE. The ends lost 3 bases at V and 5 bases at J; junction bases unmatched: 6. The CDR3, as DNA: TGTGCCAGCAGCGCGCGACGGGACAGGGATAATTCACCCCTCCACTTT. Residues: CASSARRDRDNSPLHF. The full variable domain, completed using reference TRBV9 and TRBJ1-6, is DSGVTQTPKHLITATGQRVTLRCSPRSGDLSVYWYQQSLDQGLQFLIQYYNGEERAKGNILERFSAQQFPDLHSELNLSSLELGDSALYFCASSARRDRDNSPLHFGNGTRLTVT.

This clone is a singleton in its sample. The V and J genes are TRBV5-1 and TRBJ2-3, with a tentative D call TRBD2 (5 bases). From germline, CDR1 is SGHRS and CDR2 YFSETQ. This CDR3 spans 14 amino acids. V was pared by 5 bases and J by 8 bases, with 18 bases between. CDR3 in DNA: TGCGCCAGCAGTTACGGAGGAGGCCTTGGTACGCAGTATTTT. Residues: CASSYGGGLGTQYF.

This rearrangement joins TRBV7-9 to TRBJ1-3, with a tentative D call TRBD1 (6 bases). Germline CDR1 is SEHNR and CDR2 is FQNEAQ (reference sequence). This CDR3 spans 15 amino acids. The V and J ends lost 5 bases and 8 bases respectively, with 19 bases between them. Written as DNA, the CDR3 is TGTGCCAGCAGCCCAACCGGGGGGGCCCGGGACACCATATATTTT. This codes for CASSPTGGARDTIYF.

The gene calls are TRBV15 and TRBJ1-6; 7 nucleotides agree with TRBD1. The V gene's germline CDR1 is LNHNV and CDR2 YYDKDF (reference sequence). The CDR3 extends over 17 amino acids. V shed 5 bases and J 5 bases; nucleotides not matched to a gene: 12. CDR3 coding DNA: TGTGCCACCAGCCGCTCCCCACCCGGGACAGATAATTCACCCCTCCACTTT. This gives the protein CATSRSPPGTDNSPLHF.

V is TRBV4-3 and J is TRBJ2-7; 7 bases line up with TRBD1. Germline lookup yields CDR1 LGHNA and CDR2 YSLEER. The CDR3 contains 15 residues. The V segment lost 0 bases and the J segment 4 bases; nucleotides outside the gene matches: 6. CDR3 amino acids: CASSQEEGASYEQYF. The DNA for the CDR3 is TGCGCCAGCAGCCAAGAAGAGGGGGCGTCATACGAGCAGTACTTC.

This clone was seen more than once but under ten times. The J gene is TRBJ2-3, the V gene TRBV28; TRBD1 aligns across 11 bases. CDR1 and CDR2 from the germline V gene are MDHEN and SYDVKM. J was trimmed by 1 base and V by 8 bases; bases with no gene match: 32. This CDR3 is 24 amino acids long. The CDR3 loop reads CASRYFPGQGGLAGVPDGTDTQYF. CDR3 sequence (DNA): TGTGCCAGCCGGTACTTCCCGGGACAGGGGGGCTTAGCGGGGGTCCCGGATGGCACAGATACGCAGTATTTT.

The CDR3 coding sequence is TGTGCCATCAGGGGCGGGGACGGCTCCTACAATGAGCAGTTCTTC. Protein product: CAIRGGDGSYNEQFF. The rearrangement uses TRBV10-3 and TRBJ2-1, with D possibly matching TRBD2 (6 bases). Looked up from germline, CDR1 is ENHRY and CDR2 is SYGVKD. There are 15 residues in the CDR3. Trimming took off 6 bases at V and 0 bases at J, with 12 bases between the two ends.

J is TRBJ2-2 and V is TRBV14; D not certain. V lost 4 bases and J 6 bases, leaving 6 bases between the germline ends. The CDR3 length is 12 residues. CDR1 is SGHDN, CDR2 FVKESK, per germline. CDR3 nucleotides: TGTGCCAGCAGCCCCTGGCCCGGGGAGCTGTTTTTT. Protein sequence: CASSPWPGELFF.

J is TRBJ1-1 and V is TRBV15; D is unclear. Germline V CDR1 and CDR2: LNHNV, YYDKDF (reference sequence). The CDR3 spans 13 residues. Trimming removed 3 bases at V and 0 bases at J, with 5 bases between. CDR3 nucleotide sequence: TGTGCCACCAGCAGTACAATGAACACTGAAGCTTTCTTT. It encodes CATSSTMNTEAFF.

The J gene is TRBJ2-1, the V gene TRBV5-1; D gene unclear. CDR3 length equals 17 residues. V was cut by 0 bases and J by 14 bases, with 27 bases left in between. CDR1 SGHRS and CDR2 YFSETQ come from the germline V gene. CDR3 bases: TGCGCCAGCAGCTTGGACTATTATACAATGATATACCCGAGCGAGTTCTTC. Protein sequence: CASSLDYYTMIYPSEFF.

J is TRBJ2-1 and V is TRBV11-2; the D is unclear. Trimming removed 4 bases from V and 8 bases from J, with 18 bases in between. There are 15 residues in the CDR3. The germline V gene encodes CDR1 SGHAT and CDR2 FQNNGV. The CDR3 region has the DNA TGTGCCAGCAGCTCTATCCCGCCTAGTAATCATGAGCAGTTCTTC. Its protein is CASSSIPPSNHEQFF.

This sequence joins TRBV5-4 and TRBJ2-2; 7 bases are shared with TRBD1. The CDR3 is made up of 16 amino acids. Germline V lookup: CDR1 SGHNT, CDR2 YYREEE (reference sequence). Trimming at V came to 2 bases and at J to 3 bases, leaving 7 bases not matched to a gene. The CDR3 region has the DNA TGTGCCAGCAGCTTCACCATGACAGGGCACACCGGGGAGCTGTTTTTT. This sequence encodes CASSFTMTGHTGELFF.